This T cell receptor beta chain was retrieved from a study of T cell changes during pregnancy in multiple sclerosis. CDR3 length equals 14 residues. With 0 bases removed from V and 6 bases from J, the gap between germline ends came to 10 bases. CDR1 SGHRS and CDR2 YFSETQ come from the germline V gene. TCRdb's copy holds only in-frame clones and misses some; the assay was immunoSEQ multiplex PCR. Here the sample spans about 40,000 clones, about 90% being singletons. The chain carries TRBV5-1 and TRBJ1-3; D gene ambiguous. The sequence came from a female donor in good health, enrolled as a control in a pregnancy study. The starting material was peripheral blood, obtained in the first trimester of pregnancy. CDR3 bases: TGCGCCAGCAGCTTGGAGCCCTGGTCAAACACCATATATTTT. This gives the protein CASSLEPWSNTIYF.